This entry lists 16 T cell receptor beta chains sequenced from one sample in a study of T cell responses to AZD1222 COVID-19 vaccine. Clones were sequenced by immunoSEQ multiplex PCR, and TCRdb holds only the in-frame ones, with some missing. This sample yields roughly 100,000 clones, of which roughly 91% are seen a single time; around 8.4% belongs to the top ten. Sequencing was performed on peripheral blood, taken on day 0 of AZD1222 vaccination. These receptor sequences come from an adult in good health.

The V gene is TRBV20-1, the J gene TRBJ1-1; D ambiguous. The CDR3 length is 14 residues. Trimming took off 3 bases at V and 0 bases at J, with 11 bases between the two ends. Germline V gives CDR1 DFQATT, CDR2 SNEGSKA (reference sequence). The CDR3 nucleotides read TGCAGTGCTAGTCACAGAACCATGAACACTGAAGCTTTCTTT. Encoded protein: CSASHRTMNTEAFF.

The chain joins TRBV27 to TRBJ2-5, with 7 bases aligning to TRBD1. V dropped 3 bases and J dropped 5; count of bases not matched to a gene: 3. The CDR3 consists of 13 residues. Germline loops: CDR1 MNHEY, CDR2 SMNVEV (reference sequence). The CDR3 DNA follows: TGTGCCAGCAGTTTTGAGGGGGCGGAGACCCAGTACTTC. Translated: CASSFEGAETQYF.

The chain joins TRBV28 to TRBJ2-2; D gene ambiguous. The CDR3 loop spans 14 amino acids. Between the trimmed V and J ends, which lost 0 bases and 2 bases, there was a span of 4 bases. Germline CDR1 and CDR2: MDHEN and SYDVKM. CDR3 bases: TGTGCCAGCAGTTTATGGGGAAACACCGGGGAGCTGTTTTTT. Residues: CASSLWGNTGELFF.

This chain uses TRBV2 with TRBJ1-2; D not certain. The CDR3 spans 11 residues. CDR1 is SNHLY, CDR2 FYNNEI, per germline. Trimming stripped 6 bases from V and 7 bases from J, with 9 bases between. CDR3 region: CASSLMGGYTF. CDR3 DNA: TGTGCCAGCAGCCTGATGGGTGGCTACACCTTC.

The chain uses TRBV19 and TRBJ2-7, with TRBD1 identical over 9 bases. This CDR3 is 16 amino acids long. Germline V gene sequence: CDR1 LNHDA, CDR2 SQIVND (reference sequence). Trimming at V came to 4 bases and at J to 2 bases, leaving 9 bases not matched to a gene. The CDR3 coding sequence is TGTGCCAGTAGTACCTCTACAGGGGGCGGCCCCTACGAGCAGTACTTC. Protein: CASSTSTGGGPYEQYF.

This clone was seen a single time. The chain is built from TRBV27 and TRBJ2-5; TRBD2 agrees at 12 bases. J was trimmed by 5 bases and V by 2 bases; bases with no gene match: 3. This CDR3 contains 15 residues. Germline V lookup: CDR1 MNHEY, CDR2 SMNVEV (reference sequence). CDR3 residues: CASSLGLAGRETQYF. CDR3 sequence (DNA): TGTGCCAGCAGTTTAGGACTAGCGGGAAGGGAGACCCAGTACTTC.

This clone was detected only once. CDR3 sequence: CASSSGRLSNQPQHF. CDR3 sequence (DNA): TGTGCCAGCAGCTCGGGAAGGTTGAGCAATCAGCCCCAGCATTTT. The chain joins TRBV7-2 to TRBJ1-5; D gene unclear. This CDR3 has 15 residues. V dropped 4 bases and J dropped 1 base, with 11 bases sitting between them. CDR1 is SGHTA and CDR2 is FQGNSA in the germline V gene.

V is TRBV15 and J is TRBJ2-1; 9 positions match TRBD2. The CDR3 is 17 residues long. The germline V gene encodes CDR1 LNHNV and CDR2 YYDKDF (reference sequence). V dropped 1 base and J dropped 7; count of bases not matched to a gene: 11. The CDR3 nucleotides are TGTGCCACCAGCAGAGGGGGGACTAGCAGCCTGGGTAATGAGCAGTTCTTC. Amino acids: CATSRGGTSSLGNEQFF. The full variable domain, completed using reference TRBV15 and TRBJ2-1, is DAMVIQNPRYQVTQFGKPVTLSCSQTLNHNVMYWYQQKSSQAPKLLFHYYDKDFNNEADTPDNFQSRRPNTSFCFLDIRSPGLGDTAMYLCATSRGGTSSLGNEQFFGPGTRLTVL.

The chain joins TRBV18 to TRBJ2-7; TRBD2 agrees at 9 bases. CDR1 is KGHSH and CDR2 is LQKENI in the germline V gene. V was pared by 6 bases and J by 7 bases, with 10 bases of the junction left unmatched. The CDR3 spans 14 residues. The CDR3 protein is CASSAGGRAEEQYF. CDR3 nucleotides: TGTGCCAGCTCGGCAGGCGGGAGGGCTGAGGAGCAGTACTTC. The whole variable domain, filled in from reference TRBV18 and TRBJ2-7, reads NAGVMQNPRHLVRRRGQEARLRCSPMKGHSHVYWYRQLPEEGLKFMVYLQKENIIDESGMPKERFSAEFPKEGPSILRIQQVVRGDSAAYFCASSAGGRAEEQYFGPGTRLTVT.

The chain is built from TRBV6-5 and TRBJ2-7; the match to TRBD1 covers 8 bases. Germline V lookup: CDR1 MNHEY, CDR2 SVGAGI. The CDR3 has 15 residues. Trimming cost V 2 bases and J 0 bases; bases outside gene matches: 3. CDR3 in DNA: TGTGCCAGCAGTTACGGGACAGGAGACTCCTACGAGCAGTACTTC. Its translation is CASSYGTGDSYEQYF.

The rearrangement links TRBV15 to TRBJ2-5; perhaps D is TRBD1 or TRBD2 (5 bases each). CDR3 length: 15 amino acids. Germline V lookup: CDR1 LNHNV, CDR2 YYDKDF (reference sequence). V lost 0 bases and J 1 base, leaving 9 bases between the germline ends. This chain's CDR3 is CATSREGTSQETQYF. The CDR3 bases are TGTGCCACCAGCAGAGAGGGGACCTCCCAAGAGACCCAGTACTTC.

The V and J genes are TRBV7-2 and TRBJ2-6; D remains ambiguous. The V gene's germline CDR1 is SGHTA and CDR2 FQGNSA. The CDR3 is made up of 13 amino acids. V gave up 5 bases and J gave up 0 bases, with 2 bases separating them. This chain's CDR3 is CASSPSGANVLTF. For the CDR3, the DNA is TGTGCCAGCAGCCCCTCTGGGGCCAACGTCCTGACTTTC.

The chain joins TRBV4-3 to TRBJ1-2; D is undetermined. The CDR3 consists of 13 residues. The V gene's germline CDR1 is LGHNA and CDR2 YSLEER. Trimming took 3 bases from V and 4 from J, leaving 9 bases between them. The CDR3 nucleotides read TGCGCCAGCAGCCAGGGCCGCGTCTATGGCTACACCTTC. This gives the protein CASSQGRVYGYTF.

The chain couples TRBV7-9 to TRBJ2-3, with D hard to call. The CDR3 runs to 14 residues. Germline V gene data show CDR1 as SEHNR and CDR2 as FQNEAQ (reference sequence). Trimming stripped 1 base from V and 5 bases from J, with 10 bases between. CDR3 region: CASSLDGSGDTQYF. The CDR3 DNA sequence: TGTGCCAGCAGCTTAGACGGGTCCGGAGATACGCAGTATTTT.

V usage is TRBV4-2 and J usage is TRBJ2-2; D is possibly TRBD1 (5 bases). The length of the CDR3 is 16 residues. CDR1 and CDR2 from the germline V gene are LGHNA and YNFKEQ. V was pared by 4 bases and J by 6 bases, with 18 bases between. The CDR3 DNA is TGTGCCAGCAGCCCCTTGAGGCTAGGGGCGGCCGGGGAGCTGTTTTTT. Encoded protein: CASSPLRLGAAGELFF.

The chain uses TRBV15 and TRBJ2-1; D is tentatively TRBD1 or TRBD2 (5 bases each). Germline V gene data show CDR1 as LNHNV and CDR2 as YYDKDF (reference sequence). Trimming took 5 bases from V and 3 from J, leaving 11 bases between them. This CDR3 region has 14 residues. CDR3 protein: CATSGGPIYNEQFF. CDR3 sequence (DNA): TGTGCCACCAGCGGGGGACCCATCTACAATGAGCAGTTCTTC. The whole variable domain, remainder taken from reference TRBV15 and TRBJ2-1, is DAMVIQNPRYQVTQFGKPVTLSCSQTLNHNVMYWYQQKSSQAPKLLFHYYDKDFNNEADTPDNFQSRRPNTSFCFLDIRSPGLGDTAMYLCATSGGPIYNEQFFGPGTRLTVL.